Listed below are T cell receptor beta chains from one sample, sequenced in a study of blood T cell repertoires in COVID-19. Method: immunoSEQ multiplex PCR; TCRdb's copy keeps in-frame clones and lacks some. The sample has some 140,000 clones; roughly 84% are singletons. The sample taken for sequencing was PBMCs or T cells enriched from blood (not recorded which). The receptors derive from a man in his forties with acute COVID-19. The CDR3 runs from the conserved cysteine through the conserved F or W. Fields, in order: J gene, D gene, V gene, clone size, CDR3 DNA, CDR3 protein. The D gene is left open where the match is weak. Size is omitted from some rows. Given values are once, few, many or a class for expanded clones.

TRBJ2-3	.	TRBV19	.	TGTGCCAGTACCCGGGACTCCCGAGGGGATACGCAGTATTTT	CASTRDSRGDTQYF
TRBJ2-1	.	TRBV15	.	TGTGCCACCAGCAGGTATACAGGTGAGCAGTTCTTC	CATSRYTGEQFF
TRBJ1-6	.	TRBV10-1	.	TGCGCCAGCAGTGATAAGGGGGGGTCACCCCTCCACTTT	CASSDKGGSPLHF
TRBJ1-2	.	TRBV28	.	TGTGCCAGCAGTTTGGGGGGGGAAAACTATGGCTACACCTTC	CASSLGGENYGYTF
TRBJ2-3	TRBD2	TRBV10-3	once	TGTGCCACGACTAGCGGGAGTGGTACGCAGTATTTT	CATTSGSGTQYF
TRBJ1-5	.	TRBV6-5	.	TGTGCCAGCCGGGAGGCTGCTGCGAGTAATCAGCCCCAGCATTTT	CASREAAASNQPQHF
TRBJ1-2	.	TRBV7-9	.	TGTGCCAGCAGCCTCCGGGACACGTCCCACCCTAGCCACTATGGCTACACCTTC	CASSLRDTSHPSHYGYTF
TRBJ2-6	TRBD1	TRBV19	.	TGTGCCAGTAGTATAGGGGGACAGTTTCTAAGCTCTGGGGCCAACGTCCTGACTTTC	CASSIGGQFLSSGANVLTF
TRBJ2-1	TRBD2	TRBV19	.	TGTGCCAGTACTCCCAGGGAGGGGTACAATGAGCAGTTCTTC	CASTPREGYNEQFF
TRBJ1-4	TRBD1	TRBV12-3/TRBV12-4	.	TGTGCCAGCAGATTCCCTAAGGACAGGGTTTGGTTTTTT	CASRFPKDRVWFF
TRBJ2-7	.	TRBV6-6	once	TGTGCCAGCAAGGACAGTGCGAGCTCCTACGAGCAGTACTTC	CASKDSASSYEQYF
TRBJ1-1	.	TRBV5-6	.	TGTGCCAGCAGACACAGGCGTAACACTGAAGCTTTCTTT	CASRHRRNTEAFF
TRBJ2-1	.	TRBV10-1	few	TGCGCCAGCAGCCCGGGACTTTCCTACAATGAGCAGTTCTTC	CASSPGLSYNEQFF
TRBJ2-1	.	TRBV10-2	once	TGCGCCAGCAGTGAACAGGGTGACGACTACAATGAGCAGTTCTTC	CASSEQGDDYNEQFF
TRBJ1-1	.	TRBV4-3	.	TGCGCCAGCAGTCCACAGGGTTGGGAATCTGAAGCTTTCTTT	CASSPQGWESEAFF
TRBJ1-3	.	TRBV18	.	TGTGCCAGCTCGGGCCGGAACACCATATATTTT	CASSGRNTIYF
TRBJ1-2	.	TRBV6-1	.	TGTGCCAGCAGTGGACCAGCCCTAGAGACTAACTATGGCTACACCTTC	CASSGPALETNYGYTF
TRBJ2-3	.	TRBV30	.	TGTGCCTGGGCGAAGACAATGAAAGATACGCAGTATTTT	CAWAKTMKDTQYF
TRBJ2-1	TRBD1	TRBV19	.	TGTGCCAGTAGACACGACAGGGGTTCCTACAATGAGCAGTTCTTC	CASRHDRGSYNEQFF
TRBJ1-1	TRBD1	TRBV6-1	.	TGTGCCAGCAGTGGAAGACGCGGACAGGGGGTCACTGAAGCTTTCTTT	CASSGRRGQGVTEAFF
TRBJ1-6	TRBD1	TRBV6-6	.	TGTGCCAGCAGTTTACAGGGGGGGGGTTCACCCCTCCACTTT	CASSLQGGGSPLHF
TRBJ2-5	.	TRBV3-1/TRBV3-2	.	TGTGCCAGCAGCCTTGACTCCCCACATCAGTACTTC	CASSLDSPHQYF
TRBJ1-5	TRBD1	TRBV9	.	TGTGCCAGCAGCGTCGGAGACAGGGCGGATAGCAATCAGCCCCAGCATTTT	CASSVGDRADSNQPQHF
TRBJ1-4	TRBD1	TRBV5-1	.	TGCGCCAGCAGCTTGGGTACAGGGGGCGGTAATGAAAAACTGTTTTTT	CASSLGTGGGNEKLFF
TRBJ1-5	TRBD1	TRBV27	.	TGTGCCAGCAGTTTATCGTCGGGACAGCTAAACAATCAGCCCCAGCATTTT	CASSLSSGQLNNQPQHF
TRBJ1-1	TRBD1	TRBV7-2	once	TGTGCCAGCAGCTTAGCCCCGACAGGGGGCGGCACTGAAGCTTTCTTT	CASSLAPTGGGTEAFF
TRBJ2-2	TRBD2	TRBV28	.	TGTGCCAGCAGTTTACGGGTCGCGGGAGCTGAGAACACCGGGGAGCTGTTTTTT	CASSLRVAGAENTGELFF
TRBJ2-7	TRBD2	TRBV10-3	.	TGTGCCATCAGCGGCGGGGGAACCTACGAGCAGTACTTC	CAISGGGTYEQYF
TRBJ1-1	.	TRBV28	.	TGTGCCAGCTGCCTAGAAGCGAACACTGAAGCTTTCTTT	CASCLEANTEAFF
TRBJ2-5	.	TRBV3-1/TRBV3-2	.	TGTGCCAGCAGCCCTAGCGCAGAGACCCAGTACTTC	CASSPSAETQYF
TRBJ2-7	TRBD1	TRBV4-1	.	TGCGCCAGCAGCCAAAGGACAGGGATCTACGAGCAGTACTTC	CASSQRTGIYEQYF
TRBJ2-7	.	TRBV25-1	once	TGTGCCAGCAGTGGGACATCCTACGAGCAGTACTTC	CASSGTSYEQYF
TRBJ1-5	.	TRBV7-9	.	TGTGCCAGCAGCCCAGGGAACACTGGCAATCAGCCCCAGCATTTT	CASSPGNTGNQPQHF